The T cell receptor beta chain described here comes from a study of response to subunit inactivated influenza vaccine. Per the germline V gene, CDR1 is DFQATT and CDR2 is SNEGSKA (reference sequence). The CDR3 is 14 residues long. Unmatched junction bases numbered 10, after V lost 8 bases and J lost 6 bases. Study results and limitations: Each seasonal flu vaccination may recruit only limited new T cells, authors suggested.

A single record per CDR3 protein comes from TCRdb applying MiXCR to the RT-PCR reads. The sample records about 580,000 distinct CDR3 sequences, 14% being singletons. Details on this clonotype: Its antigen is not known.

This TCR derives from a man aged 50-60 years who received an inactivated influenza vaccine. Material: PBMCs from blood, obtained roughly 12 days after vaccination. V usage is TRBV20-1 and J usage is TRBJ2-7; TRBD2 matches 13 bases. The CDR3, as DNA: TGCAGTTCCTGGACTAGCGGGAGTCTGTCCGAGCAGTACTTC. Protein product: CSSWTSGSLSEQYF.